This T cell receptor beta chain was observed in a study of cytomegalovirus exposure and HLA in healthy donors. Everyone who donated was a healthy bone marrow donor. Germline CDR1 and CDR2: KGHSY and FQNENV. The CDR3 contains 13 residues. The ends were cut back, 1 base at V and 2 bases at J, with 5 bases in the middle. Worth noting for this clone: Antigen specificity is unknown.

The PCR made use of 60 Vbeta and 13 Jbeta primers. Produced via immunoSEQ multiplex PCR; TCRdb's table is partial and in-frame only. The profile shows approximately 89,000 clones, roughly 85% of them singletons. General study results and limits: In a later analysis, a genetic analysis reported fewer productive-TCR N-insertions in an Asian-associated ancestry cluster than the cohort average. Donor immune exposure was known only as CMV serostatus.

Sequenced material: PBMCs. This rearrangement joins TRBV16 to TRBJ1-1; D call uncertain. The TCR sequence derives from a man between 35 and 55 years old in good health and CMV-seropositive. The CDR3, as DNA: TGTGCCAGCAGCCAATATTTAAACACTGAAGCTTTCTTT. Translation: CASSQYLNTEAFF.